This T cell receptor beta chain was recovered during a study of T cells in narcolepsy. Study-wide context: Donors had narcolepsy type 1 or type 2, or were healthy controls. Findings and caveats of the study: HCRT-specific and TRIB2-specific autoreactive clonotypes appeared among same-patient CSF and blood CD4+ clonotypes. Autoreactive clonotypes reportedly recurred in blood of same and different patients, not controls. No autoreactive T cell clone sequences appeared in some memory CD4+ repertoires.

The table lists this clone with a few counts. Its antigen is currently unknown. Assay: immunoSEQ multiplex PCR; the TCRdb copy retains only in-frame clones and omits some. This repertoire shows some 30,000 clones, about three quarters found once; its top ten account for less than 1.5%. Source material: CD45RA- memory CD4+ T cells from PBMCs. This receptor was taken from a human donor with narcolepsy.

CDR3 loop: CASSPLNSIADTQYF. Here the CDR3 DNA reads TGTGCCAGCTCACCACTGAATAGCATCGCAGATACGCAGTATTTT. The V call is TRBV18, the J call TRBJ2-3; D uncertain. The CDR3 runs 15 residues. V was clipped by 1 base and J by 4 bases, with 12 bases between them. In germline, CDR1 is KGHSH, CDR2 LQKENI.